The 4 T cell receptor beta chains listed next were all sequenced from one sample in a study of T cell repertoires in ileal Crohn's disease. Libraries were prepared by immunoSEQ multiplex PCR; TCRdb keeps only in-frame clonotypes and omits some of them. The sample gives fewer than 10,000 clones, 60% to 80% of which show up once; approximately 8.4% is in the top ten. Sample: ileal tissue. These receptors came from an adult with Crohn's disease.

The sample holds a few counts of this clone. The V gene is TRBV5-6, the J gene TRBJ1-1, with 11 bases fitting TRBD1. There are 12 residues in the CDR3. J gave up 11 bases and V 3 bases, and 3 bases lay outside the gene matches. Germline loops: CDR1 SGHDT, CDR2 YYEEEE. In nucleotides, the CDR3 is TGTGCCAGCAGCTATGGACAGGGGGCGGCTTTCTTT. Encoded protein: CASSYGQGAAFF.

The rearrangement links TRBV30 to TRBJ1-5; 8 bases fit TRBD1. Germline trimming cut 2 bases from V and 5 bases from J; bases unmatched to any gene: 2. The CDR3 contains 13 residues. The germline CDR1 and CDR2 sequences are GTSNPN and SVGIG (reference sequence). DNA for the CDR3: TGTGCCTGGAGTTCGACAGGGGATCAGCCCCAGCATTTT. Translated: CAWSSTGDQPQHF.

This chain connects TRBV6-1 to TRBJ2-1; 10 bases are a match to TRBD1. This CDR3 has 19 residues. V trimming: 4 bases; J trimming: 5 bases; junction bases outside the gene matches: 17. Germline-derived CDR1 and CDR2 are MNHNS and SASEGT. CDR3 amino acids: CASSVLWTGGFLINNEQFF. The CDR3 bases are TGTGCCAGCAGTGTTCTATGGACAGGGGGATTTCTTATTAACAATGAGCAGTTCTTC.

The rearrangement joins TRBV2 to TRBJ1-1; D possibly corresponds to TRBD1 (5 bases). The CDR3 contains 11 residues. V was shortened by 11 bases and J by 4 bases, with 11 bases between the two germline ends. The V gene's germline CDR1 is SNHLY and CDR2 FYNNEI. CDR3 DNA sequence: TGTGCCGGGGGGATCCTCACTGAAGCTTTCTTT. This encodes CAGGILTEAFF. The full variable domain, completed using reference TRBV2 and TRBJ1-1, is EPEVTQTPSHQVTQMGQEVILRCVPISNHLYFYWYRQILGQKVEFLVSFYNNEISEKSEIFDDQFSVERPDGSNFTLKIRSTKLEDSAMYFCAGGILTEAFFGQGTRLTVV.